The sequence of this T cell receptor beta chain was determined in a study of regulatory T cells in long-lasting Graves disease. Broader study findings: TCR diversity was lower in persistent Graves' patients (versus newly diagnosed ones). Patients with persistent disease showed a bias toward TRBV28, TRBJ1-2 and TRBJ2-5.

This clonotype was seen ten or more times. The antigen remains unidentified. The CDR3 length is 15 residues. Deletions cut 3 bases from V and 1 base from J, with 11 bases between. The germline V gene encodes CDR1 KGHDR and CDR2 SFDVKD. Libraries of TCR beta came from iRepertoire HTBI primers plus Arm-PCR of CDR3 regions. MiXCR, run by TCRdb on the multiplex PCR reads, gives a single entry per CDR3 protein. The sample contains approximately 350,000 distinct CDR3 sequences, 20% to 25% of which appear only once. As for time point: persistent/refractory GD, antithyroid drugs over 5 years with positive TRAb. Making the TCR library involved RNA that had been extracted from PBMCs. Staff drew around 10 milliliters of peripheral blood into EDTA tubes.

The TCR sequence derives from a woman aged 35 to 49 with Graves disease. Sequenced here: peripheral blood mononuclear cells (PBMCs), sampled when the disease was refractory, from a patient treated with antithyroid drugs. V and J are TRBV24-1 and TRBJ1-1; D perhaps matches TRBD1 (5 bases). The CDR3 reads CATSDGDSANTEAFF. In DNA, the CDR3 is TGTGCCACCAGTGATGGGGACTCCGCGAACACTGAAGCTTTCTTT.